This T cell receptor (beta chain) was captured by sequencing in a study of T-cell reconstitution after alpha-beta-depleted transplantation in children. The study, taken as a whole, reports: Elevated TCRbeta diversity at day 60 was traced, in some patients, to surviving recipient T cells and thymic progenitors. A year post-transplant, T-cell counts and diversity derived mostly from newly produced T cells. In patients about two months after transplant, alpha-beta T cells reportedly arose from several hundred expanded graft clones.

This clonotype showed up just a few times. Its specificity is not known. Preparing the TCRbeta library involved the use of unique molecular identifiers. TCRdb re-called the PCR reads through MiXCR, storing one row per CDR3 protein. In the table there are roughly 300,000 distinct CDR3 sequences, 11% of which are singletons. The receptor's source is a male patient aged 2-9 years who had a stem cell transplant for chronic granulomatous disease, so the T cells may come from the graft donor. The starting material was peripheral blood, obtained 180 days after TCRalphabeta/CD19-depleted stem cell transplant.

The CDR3 here is CASGVNRADYGYTF. In DNA, the CDR3 is TGTGCTAGTGGTGTAAACAGGGCCGACTATGGCTACACCTTC. The chain links TRBV12-5 to TRBJ1-2; a weak D match, TRBD1 (6 bases). The CDR3 extends over 14 amino acids. V was shortened by 5 bases and J by 3 bases, with 13 bases between the two germline ends. Germline assignment: CDR1 LGHNT and CDR2 FRNRAP.